The 17 T cell receptor beta chains listed next were all sequenced from one sample in a study of tumor-infiltrating lymphocytes in primary liver carcinoma. The template, roughly 510 ng total RNA, yielded TCR beta cDNA made with a constant-region primer. Generation of the TCR beta libraries relied on three nested multiplex PCR rounds using slightly modified ARM-PCR. The opening two PCR rounds, approximately 10 cycles each, paired TRBV1-TRBV30 forward primers with a C-beta reverse primer. TCRdb processed the multiplex PCR reads anew with MiXCR; each CDR3 protein has one entry. This sample has more than 150,000 distinct CDR3 sequences, with about 60% found just once. RNA was extracted from whole blood without cell sorting, alongside germline DNA. The sequencing input was peripheral blood. The receptors stem from a man between 35 and 55 years old with primary liver carcinoma and hepatitis B virus infection.

This clonotype occurred a few times. A read error may explain this, as a much larger clone is one base away. V and J are TRBV6-1 and TRBJ2-3, with D perhaps TRBD2 (6 bases). The ends were cut back, 7 bases at V and 6 bases at J, with 14 bases in the middle. The CDR3 sequence is 13 residues long. Germline V gene data show CDR1 as MNHNS and CDR2 as SASEGT. DNA of the CDR3: TGTGCCAGCACCCGATGGAGGGATGATACGCAGTATTTT. Translated: CASTRWRDDTQYF.

The genes are TRBV11-1 and TRBJ2-1, with 7 bases that match TRBD2. The junction had 15 bases not matched to a gene; V was cut back by 11 bases and J by 5 bases. Germline loops: CDR1 SGHAT, CDR2 FQDESV (reference sequence). The CDR3 is made up of 15 amino acids. The CDR3 here is CACILEGGSHNEQFF. The DNA for the CDR3 is TGTGCCTGCATCTTAGAAGGCGGGAGTCACAATGAGCAGTTCTTC.

Worth noting for this clonotype: A single base separates this from a much larger clone, so it may be a read error. The chain joins TRBV18 to TRBJ2-7; possibly TRBD2 for D (6 bases). From germline, CDR1 is KGHSH and CDR2 LQKENI. The V end lost 5 bases, the J end lost 5 bases, and 19 bases lay between the germline ends. The CDR3 has 15 residues. CDR3 amino acids: CASSVDGGASDEQYF. DNA of the CDR3: TGTGCCAGCTCAGTTGACGGAGGGGCTAGCGACGAGCAGTACTTC.

The table lists this clonotype with a few counts. V and J are TRBV29-1 and TRBJ2-3, with D possibly matching TRBD1 (5 bases). V dropped 3 bases and J dropped 3 bases, with 10 bases sitting between them. The CDR3 loop spans 13 amino acids. The germline CDR1 and CDR2 sequences are SQVTM and ANQGSEA. CDR3 nucleotides: TGCAGCGTTGATCGGCAGGGAACAGATACGCAGTATTTT. The encoded protein is CSVDRQGTDTQYF.

This clonotype appeared once. No conserved phenylalanine or tryptophan is present at the end of the CDR3, so a read error is the likely explanation. The chain has TRBV11-2 and TRBJ2-3; tentative D call: TRBD2 (6 bases). Germline-derived CDR1 and CDR2 are SGHAT and FQNNGV. V lost 10 bases and J lost 3, with 23 bases in between. The CDR3 has 16 amino acids. Here the CDR3 DNA reads TGTGCCACCTCCGAGCGAGAGGGCGGGGAAACAGATACGCAGTATTTA. Translation: CATSEREGGETDTQYL.

CDR3 protein: CASSLFRTSSYEQYF. The CDR3 coding sequence is TGTGCCAGCAGCTTGTTCCGTACCAGCTCCTACGAGCAGTACTTC. The J gene is TRBJ2-7, the V gene TRBV5-6; no clear D. V lost 1 base and J 0 bases, leaving 11 bases between the germline ends. The CDR3 totals 15 residues. In germline, CDR1 is SGHDT, CDR2 YYEEEE. Supplemented by reference TRBV5-6 and TRBJ2-7, the full variable domain reads DAGVTQSPTHLIKTRGQQVTLRCSPKSGHDTVSWYQQALGQGPQFIFQYYEEEERQRGNFPDRFSGHQFPNYSSELNVNALLLGDSALYLCASSLFRTSSYEQYFGPGTRLTVT.

The chain joins TRBV10-3 to TRBJ2-1, with TRBD1 matching over 7 bases. With V trimmed by 4 bases and J by 2 bases, 14 bases remained unmatched. CDR3 length equals 18 residues. Germline CDR1 is ENHRY and CDR2 is SYGVKD. CDR3 sequence reads: CAISGDSPMRVPYNEQFF. The CDR3 coding sequence is TGTGCCATCAGTGGGGACAGTCCCATGAGGGTCCCCTACAATGAGCAGTTCTTC.

This clonotype was detected a few times. The chain combines TRBV6-5 with TRBJ1-1; no clear D. The V end was cut by 5 bases, the J end by 5 bases, with 15 bases between. The CDR3 spans 14 residues. Germline CDR1 and CDR2: MNHEY and SVGAGI. The CDR3 reads CASSAGWQETEAFF. The CDR3 nucleotides are TGTGCCAGCAGTGCCGGTTGGCAGGAGACTGAAGCTTTCTTT.

The chain joins TRBV11-2 to TRBJ2-7, with TRBD2 matching over 14 bases. Germline lookup yields CDR1 SGHAT and CDR2 FQNNGV. Trimming cost V 2 bases and J 2 bases; bases outside gene matches: 8. The CDR3 length is 18 residues. The chain's CDR3 is CASSLLLGLAGETYEQYF. In DNA form, the CDR3 reads TGTGCCAGCAGCTTACTATTGGGACTAGCGGGAGAAACCTACGAGCAGTACTTC.

This clonotype was counted between two and nine times. The V gene is TRBV14, the J gene TRBJ2-5; D unclear. The CDR3 is made up of 13 amino acids. V dropped 0 bases and J dropped 4 bases, with 6 bases sitting between them. The germline gives CDR1 SGHDN, CDR2 FVKESK. This CDR3 is CASSQDEVETQYF. The CDR3 DNA reads TGTGCCAGCAGCCAAGATGAGGTAGAGACCCAGTACTTC.

This clonotype was recorded at least ten times. V and J are TRBV4-1 and TRBJ2-7; 9 bases align to TRBD1. This CDR3 contains 15 residues. Trimming removed 3 bases from V and 4 bases from J; junction bases left unmatched: 7. Germline V gene lookup returns CDR1 MGHRA and CDR2 YSYEKL. The DNA of the CDR3 is TGCGCCAGCAGCCATGGTGGGACAGGGTATTACGAGCAGTACTTC. Translation: CASSHGGTGYYEQYF.

The chain links TRBV6-1 to TRBJ2-2; 10 bases map to TRBD1. This CDR3 contains 15 residues. V gave up 6 bases and J gave up 4 bases; unmatched junction bases: 5. Germline V gene data show CDR1 as MNHNS and CDR2 as SASEGT. CDR3 amino acids: CASRLGQGSTGELFF. CDR3 nucleotide sequence: TGTGCCAGCAGACTGGGACAGGGGAGCACCGGGGAGCTGTTTTTT.

As regards this clonotype: One end of the junction is discordant with germline, which a read error may explain. The V and J genes are TRBV11-2 and TRBJ2-7; 10 bases line up with TRBD2. Germline loops: CDR1 SGHAT, CDR2 FQNNGV. This CDR3 region has 16 residues. Written as DNA, the CDR3 is TGTGCCAGCGGCTTGACCGAAGTAGCGGGAGGCTACGAGCAGTACTTC. Protein: CASGLTEVAGGYEQYF.

This clonotype has a single count. This clone may be a read error of a much larger clone one base away. V gene TRBV11-2 combines with J gene TRBJ2-5; D is unclear. The CDR3 extends over 15 amino acids. The ends were cut back, 4 bases at V and 4 bases at J, with 16 bases in the middle. Looked up from germline, CDR1 is SGHAT and CDR2 is FQNNGV. This CDR3 is CASSYAPKTTETQYF. CDR3 DNA: TGTGCCAGCAGCTACGCGCCCAAGACGACAGAGACCCAGTACTTC. Combining the CDR3 with reference TRBV11-2 and TRBJ2-5 gives the whole variable domain EAGVAQSPRYKIIEKRQSVAFWCNPISGHATLYWYQQILGQGPKLLIQFQNNGVVDDSQLPKDRFSAERLKGVDSTLKIQPAKLEDSAVYLCASSYAPKTTETQYFGPGTRLLVL.

The chain links TRBV4-1 to TRBJ2-2, with D tentatively TRBD1 (6 bases). Germline-derived CDR1 and CDR2 are MGHRA and YSYEKL. The CDR3 length is 13 residues. The germline V and J ends were trimmed by 8 bases and 3 bases, with 10 bases remaining between them. The CDR3 loop is CASGGQYTGELFF. CDR3 bases: TGCGCCAGCGGAGGACAGTACACCGGGGAGCTGTTTTTT.

Comments on this clonotype: One end of the junction is discordant with germline, which a read error may explain. The rearrangement joins TRBV11-2 to TRBJ1-2; D gene ambiguous. The CDR3 contains 13 residues. Germline V gene sequence: CDR1 SGHAT, CDR2 FQNNGV. CDR3 amino acids: CASSAGLKQGYTF. The CDR3 coding sequence is TGTGCTAGCAGCGCCGGCCTAAAGCAGGGCTACACCTTC. The full variable domain, rest sourced from reference TRBV11-2 and TRBJ1-2, is EAGVAQSPRYKIIEKRQSVAFWCNPISGHATLYWYQQILGQGPKLLIQFQNNGVVDDSQLPKDRFSAERLKGVDSTLKIQPAKLEDSAVYLCASSAGLKQGYTFGSGTRLTVV.

This rearrangement joins TRBV11-2 to TRBJ1-5; no reliable D call. The germline V gene has CDR1 SGHAT and CDR2 FQNNGV. V was cut by 5 bases and J by 8 bases, with 16 bases left in between. CDR3 length: 14 amino acids. CDR3: CASSTGRSPEPQHF. The CDR3 nucleotides read TGTGCCAGCAGCACCGGACGGTCACCCGAGCCCCAGCATTTT.